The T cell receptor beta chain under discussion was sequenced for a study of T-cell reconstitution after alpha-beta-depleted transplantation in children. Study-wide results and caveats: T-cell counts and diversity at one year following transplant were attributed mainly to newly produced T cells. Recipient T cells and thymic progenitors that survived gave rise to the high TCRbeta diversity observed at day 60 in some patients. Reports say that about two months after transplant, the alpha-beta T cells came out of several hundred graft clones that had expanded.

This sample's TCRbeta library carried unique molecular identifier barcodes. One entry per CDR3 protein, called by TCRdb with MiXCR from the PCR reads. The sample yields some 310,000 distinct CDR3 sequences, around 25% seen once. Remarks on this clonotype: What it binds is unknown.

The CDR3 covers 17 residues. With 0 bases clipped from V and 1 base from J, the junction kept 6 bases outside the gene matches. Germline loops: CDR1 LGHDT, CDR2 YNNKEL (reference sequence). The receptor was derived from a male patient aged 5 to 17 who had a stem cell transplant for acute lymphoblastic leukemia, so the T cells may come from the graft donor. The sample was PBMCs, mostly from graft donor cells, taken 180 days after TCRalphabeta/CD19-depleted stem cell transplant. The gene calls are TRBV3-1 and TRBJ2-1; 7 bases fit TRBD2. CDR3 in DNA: TGTGCCAGCAGCCAAGAGTTACTAGCGTGGTCCTACAATGAGCAGTTCTTC. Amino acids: CASSQELLAWSYNEQFF.